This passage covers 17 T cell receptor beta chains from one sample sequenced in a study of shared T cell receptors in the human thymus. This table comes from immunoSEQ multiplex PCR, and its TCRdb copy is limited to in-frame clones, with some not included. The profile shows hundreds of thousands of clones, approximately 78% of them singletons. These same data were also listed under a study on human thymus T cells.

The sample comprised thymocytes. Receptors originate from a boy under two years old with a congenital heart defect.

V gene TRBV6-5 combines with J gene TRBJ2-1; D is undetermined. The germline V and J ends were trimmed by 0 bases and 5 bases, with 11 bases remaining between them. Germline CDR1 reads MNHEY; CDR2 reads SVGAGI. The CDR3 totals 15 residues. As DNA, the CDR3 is TGTGCCAGCAGTTACTCAAGACTCGAAGACAATGAGCAGTTCTTC. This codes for CASSYSRLEDNEQFF.

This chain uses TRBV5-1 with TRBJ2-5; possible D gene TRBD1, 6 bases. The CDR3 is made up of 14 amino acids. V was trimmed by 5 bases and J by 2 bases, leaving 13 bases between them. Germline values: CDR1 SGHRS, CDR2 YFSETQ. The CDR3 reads CASRKNRDQETQYF. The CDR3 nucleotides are TGCGCCAGCAGAAAAAACAGGGATCAAGAGACCCAGTACTTC.

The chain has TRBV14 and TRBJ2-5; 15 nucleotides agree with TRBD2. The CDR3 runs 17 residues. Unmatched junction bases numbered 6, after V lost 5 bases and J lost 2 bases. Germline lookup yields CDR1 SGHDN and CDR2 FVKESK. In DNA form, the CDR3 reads TGTGCCAGCAGCGATTGGACTAGCGGGAGGGGGCAAGAGACCCAGTACTTC. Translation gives CASSDWTSGRGQETQYF.

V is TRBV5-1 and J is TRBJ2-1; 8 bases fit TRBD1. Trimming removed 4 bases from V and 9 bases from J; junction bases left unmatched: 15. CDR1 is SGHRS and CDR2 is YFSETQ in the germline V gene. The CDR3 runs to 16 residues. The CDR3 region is CASSEDRDRWRTEQFF. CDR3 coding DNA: TGCGCCAGCAGCGAGGACCGGGACAGGTGGAGAACTGAGCAGTTCTTC.

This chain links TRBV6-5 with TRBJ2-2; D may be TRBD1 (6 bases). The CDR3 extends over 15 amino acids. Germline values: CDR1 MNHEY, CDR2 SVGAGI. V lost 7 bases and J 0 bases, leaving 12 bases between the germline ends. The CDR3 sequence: CASTQGGTNTGELFF. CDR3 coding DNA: TGTGCCAGCACCCAAGGGGGAACGAACACCGGGGAGCTGTTTTTT.

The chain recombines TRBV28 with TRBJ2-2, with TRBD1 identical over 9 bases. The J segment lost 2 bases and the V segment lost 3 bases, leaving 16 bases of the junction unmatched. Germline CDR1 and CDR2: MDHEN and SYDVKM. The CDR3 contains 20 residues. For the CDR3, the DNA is TGTGCCAGCAGTTTCCCATCAATGGGGGGGGACAGGGCCAACACCGGGGAGCTGTTTTTT. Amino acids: CASSFPSMGGDRANTGELFF.

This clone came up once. The CDR3 nucleotides read TGTGCCAGTAGCGCGATAGACAGGGGGAGGACCGGGGAGCTGTTTTTT. It specifies CASSAIDRGRTGELFF. V and J are TRBV19 and TRBJ2-2, with 9 positions matching TRBD1. Germline lookup yields CDR1 LNHDA and CDR2 SQIVND (reference sequence). The CDR3 totals 16 residues. The V and J ends lost 6 bases and 5 bases, in that order; junction bases with no gene match: 10.

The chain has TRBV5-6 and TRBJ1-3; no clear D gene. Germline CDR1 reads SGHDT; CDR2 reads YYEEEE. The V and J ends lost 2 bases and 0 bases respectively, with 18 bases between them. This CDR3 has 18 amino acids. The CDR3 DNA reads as TGTGCCAGCAGCTTCGGGTTGGAGGGCAGCATCTCTGGAAACACCATATATTTT. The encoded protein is CASSFGLEGSISGNTIYF.

CDR3 protein: CASSPGQGDYGYTF. The DNA of the CDR3 is TGTGCCAGCAGTCCAGGACAGGGAGACTATGGCTACACCTTC. The rearrangement links TRBV2 to TRBJ1-2; TRBD1 agrees at 8 bases. With V trimmed by 5 bases and J by 3 bases, 5 bases remained unmatched. There are 14 residues in the CDR3. Per the germline V gene, CDR1 is SNHLY and CDR2 is FYNNEI.

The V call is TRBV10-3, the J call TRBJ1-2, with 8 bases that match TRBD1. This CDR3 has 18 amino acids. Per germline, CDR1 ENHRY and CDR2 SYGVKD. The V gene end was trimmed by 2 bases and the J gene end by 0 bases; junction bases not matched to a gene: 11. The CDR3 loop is CAISEGDRRKEANYGYTF. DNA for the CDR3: TGTGCCATCAGTGAGGGGGACAGGAGGAAGGAAGCTAACTATGGCTACACCTTC.

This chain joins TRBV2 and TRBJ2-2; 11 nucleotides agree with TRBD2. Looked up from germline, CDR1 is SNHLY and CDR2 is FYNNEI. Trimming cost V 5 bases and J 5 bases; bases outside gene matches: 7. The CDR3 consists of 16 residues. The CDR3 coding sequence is TGTGCCAGCAGTCCCATAGCGGGAGGGGGTACCGGGGAGCTGTTTTTT. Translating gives CASSPIAGGGTGELFF.

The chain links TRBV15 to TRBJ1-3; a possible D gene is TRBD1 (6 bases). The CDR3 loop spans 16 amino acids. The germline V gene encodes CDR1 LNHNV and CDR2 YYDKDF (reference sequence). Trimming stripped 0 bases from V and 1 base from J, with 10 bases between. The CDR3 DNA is TGTGCCACCAGCAGAGATCTCACAGGGTCTGGAAACACCATATATTTT. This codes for CATSRDLTGSGNTIYF.

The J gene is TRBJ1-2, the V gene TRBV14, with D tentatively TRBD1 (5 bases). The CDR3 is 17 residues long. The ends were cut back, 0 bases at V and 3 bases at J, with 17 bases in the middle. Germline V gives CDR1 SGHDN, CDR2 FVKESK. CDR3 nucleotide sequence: TGTGCCAGCAGCCAAGATTCCAGGGATCCCCGCGACTATGGCTACACCTTC. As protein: CASSQDSRDPRDYGYTF.

The CDR3 DNA is TGTGCCAGCAGCTTCCGGGAGGGCGTGACAGATACGCAGTATTTT. It is translated as CASSFREGVTDTQYF. The chain employs TRBV7-2 and TRBJ2-3, with 8 bases that match TRBD2. The V segment lost 3 bases and the J segment 3 bases; nucleotides outside the gene matches: 5. Germline CDR1 reads SGHTA; CDR2 reads FQGNSA. CDR3 length: 15 amino acids.

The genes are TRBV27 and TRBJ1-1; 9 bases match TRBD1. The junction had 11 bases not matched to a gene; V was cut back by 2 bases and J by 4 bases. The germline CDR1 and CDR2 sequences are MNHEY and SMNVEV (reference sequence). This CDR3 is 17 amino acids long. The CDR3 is CASSLRGTGGTGTEAFF. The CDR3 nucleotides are TGTGCCAGCAGTTTAAGGGGTACAGGGGGCACAGGCACTGAAGCTTTCTTT.

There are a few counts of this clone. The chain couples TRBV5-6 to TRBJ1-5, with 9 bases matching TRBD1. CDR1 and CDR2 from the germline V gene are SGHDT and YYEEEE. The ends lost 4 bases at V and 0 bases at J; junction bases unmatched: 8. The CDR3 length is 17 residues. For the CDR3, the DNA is TGTGCCAGCAGCAAGGACAGGGGTGCGGATAGCAATCAGCCCCAGCATTTT. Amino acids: CASSKDRGADSNQPQHF.

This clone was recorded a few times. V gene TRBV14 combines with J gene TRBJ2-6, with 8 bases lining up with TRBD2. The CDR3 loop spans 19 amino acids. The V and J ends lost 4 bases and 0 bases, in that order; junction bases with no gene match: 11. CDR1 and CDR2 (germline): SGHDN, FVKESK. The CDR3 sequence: CASSRREAGRGSGANVLTF. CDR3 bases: TGTGCCAGCAGCCGGCGGGAGGCAGGAAGGGGCTCTGGGGCCAACGTCCTGACTTTC.